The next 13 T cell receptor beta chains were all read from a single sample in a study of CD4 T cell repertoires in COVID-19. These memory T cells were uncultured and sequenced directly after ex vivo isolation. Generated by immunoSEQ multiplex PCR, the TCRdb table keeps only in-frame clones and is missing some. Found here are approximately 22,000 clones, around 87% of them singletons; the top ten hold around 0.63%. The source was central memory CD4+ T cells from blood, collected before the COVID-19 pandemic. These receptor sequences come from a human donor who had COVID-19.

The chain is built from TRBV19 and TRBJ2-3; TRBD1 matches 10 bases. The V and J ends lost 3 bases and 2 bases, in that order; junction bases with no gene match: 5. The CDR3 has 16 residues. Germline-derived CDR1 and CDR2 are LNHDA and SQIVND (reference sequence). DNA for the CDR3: TGTGCCAGTAGTATCTCGGGACAGGGGAACACAGATACGCAGTATTTT. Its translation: CASSISGQGNTDTQYF. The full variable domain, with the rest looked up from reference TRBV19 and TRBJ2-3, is DGGITQSPKYLFRKEGQNVTLSCEQNLNHDAMYWYRQDPGQGLRLIYYSQIVNDFQKGDIAEGYSVSREKKESFPLTVTSAQKNPTAFYLCASSISGQGNTDTQYFGPGTRLTVL.

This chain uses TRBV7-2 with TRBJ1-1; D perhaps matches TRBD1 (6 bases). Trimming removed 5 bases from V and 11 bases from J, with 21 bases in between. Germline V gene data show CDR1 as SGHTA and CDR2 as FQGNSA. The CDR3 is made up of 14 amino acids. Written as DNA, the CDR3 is TGTGCCAGCAGCGCCCAAGGGGGGGGGTCGGACGCTTTCTTT. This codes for CASSAQGGGSDAFF.

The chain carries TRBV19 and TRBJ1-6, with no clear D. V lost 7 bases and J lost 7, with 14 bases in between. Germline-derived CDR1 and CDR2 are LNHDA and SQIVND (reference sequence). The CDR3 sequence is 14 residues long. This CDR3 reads CASNSEGRNSPLHF. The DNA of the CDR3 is TGTGCCAGTAACTCAGAAGGGAGGAATTCACCCCTCCACTTT. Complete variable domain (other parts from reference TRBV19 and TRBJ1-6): DGGITQSPKYLFRKEGQNVTLSCEQNLNHDAMYWYRQDPGQGLRLIYYSQIVNDFQKGDIAEGYSVSREKKESFPLTVTSAQKNPTAFYLCASNSEGRNSPLHFGNGTRLTVT.

CDR3 region: CASTITRGGYTF. The DNA of the CDR3 is TGTGCCAGCACCATTACACGAGGTGGCTACACCTTC. The chain joins TRBV6-6 to TRBJ1-2; D call uncertain. Trimming shortened V by 7 bases and J by 7 bases, and 13 bases separated the two germline ends. Germline V gene lookup returns CDR1 MNHNY and CDR2 SVGAGI (reference sequence). The CDR3 sequence is 12 residues long.

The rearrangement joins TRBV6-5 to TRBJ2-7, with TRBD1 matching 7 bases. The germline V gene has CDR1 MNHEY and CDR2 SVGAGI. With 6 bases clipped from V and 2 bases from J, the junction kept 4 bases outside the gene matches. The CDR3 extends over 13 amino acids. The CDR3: CASRQGPPYEQYF. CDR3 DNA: TGTGCCAGCAGACAGGGGCCCCCCTACGAGCAGTACTTC.

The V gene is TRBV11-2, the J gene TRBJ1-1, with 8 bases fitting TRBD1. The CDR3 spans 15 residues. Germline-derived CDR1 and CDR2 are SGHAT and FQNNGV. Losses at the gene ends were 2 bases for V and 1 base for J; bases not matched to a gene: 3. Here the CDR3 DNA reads TGTGCCAGCAGCTTAAGTGGGACAGGGAACACTGAAGCTTTCTTT. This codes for CASSLSGTGNTEAFF.

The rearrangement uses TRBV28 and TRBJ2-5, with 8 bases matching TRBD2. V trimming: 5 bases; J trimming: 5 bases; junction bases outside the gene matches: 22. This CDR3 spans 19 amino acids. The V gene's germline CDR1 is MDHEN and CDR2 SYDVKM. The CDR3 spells CASSHDPGLVSSGLETQYF. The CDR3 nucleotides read TGTGCCAGCAGTCATGACCCGGGACTAGTATCGTCTGGACTGGAGACCCAGTACTTC.

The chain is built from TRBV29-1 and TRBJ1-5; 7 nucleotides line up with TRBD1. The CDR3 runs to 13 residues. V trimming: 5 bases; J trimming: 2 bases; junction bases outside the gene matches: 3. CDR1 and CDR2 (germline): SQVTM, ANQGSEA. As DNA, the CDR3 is TGCAGCGTTAAGCAGGGGGGCAATCAGCCCCAGCATTTT. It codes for CSVKQGGNQPQHF.

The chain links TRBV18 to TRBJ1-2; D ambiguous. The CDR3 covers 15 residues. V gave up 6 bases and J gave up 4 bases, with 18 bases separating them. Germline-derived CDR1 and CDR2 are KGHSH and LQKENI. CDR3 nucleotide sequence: TGTGCCAGCTCGATCGGGATGGGTCGGGGCTATGGCTACACCTTC. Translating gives CASSIGMGRGYGYTF.

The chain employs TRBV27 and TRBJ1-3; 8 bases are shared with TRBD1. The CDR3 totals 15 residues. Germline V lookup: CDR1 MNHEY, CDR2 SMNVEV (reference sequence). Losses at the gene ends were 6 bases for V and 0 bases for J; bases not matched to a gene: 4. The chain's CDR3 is CASRNTGGSGNTIYF. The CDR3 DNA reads TGTGCCAGCAGGAATACAGGGGGCTCTGGAAACACCATATATTTT.

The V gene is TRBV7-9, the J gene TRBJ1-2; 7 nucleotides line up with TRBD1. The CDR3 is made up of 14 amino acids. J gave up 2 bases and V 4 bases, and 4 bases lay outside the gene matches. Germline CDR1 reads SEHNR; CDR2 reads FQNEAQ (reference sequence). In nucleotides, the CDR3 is TGTGCCAGCAGCTCCTCGGGACAGAACTATGGCTACACCTTC. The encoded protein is CASSSSGQNYGYTF.

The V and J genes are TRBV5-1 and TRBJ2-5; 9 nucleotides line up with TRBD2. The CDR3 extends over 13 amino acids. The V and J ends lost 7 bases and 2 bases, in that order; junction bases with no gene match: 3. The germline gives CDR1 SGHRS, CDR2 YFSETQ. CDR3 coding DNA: TGCGCCAGCCAGGCGGGGGGGCAAGAGACCCAGTACTTC. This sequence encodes CASQAGGQETQYF. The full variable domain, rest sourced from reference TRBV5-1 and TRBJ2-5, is KAGVTQTPRYLIKTRGQQVTLSCSPISGHRSVSWYQQTPGQGLQFLFEYFSETQRNKGNFPGRFSGRQFSNSRSEMNVSTLELGDSALYLCASQAGGQETQYFGPGTRLLVL.

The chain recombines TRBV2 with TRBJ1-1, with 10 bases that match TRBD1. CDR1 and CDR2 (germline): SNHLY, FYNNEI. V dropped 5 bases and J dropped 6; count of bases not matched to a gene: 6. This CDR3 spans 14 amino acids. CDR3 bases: TGTGCCAGCAGTCCCGGGACAGGGGTTGCTGAAGCTTTCTTT. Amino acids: CASSPGTGVAEAFF. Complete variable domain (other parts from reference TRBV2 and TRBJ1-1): EPEVTQTPSHQVTQMGQEVILRCVPISNHLYFYWYRQILGQKVEFLVSFYNNEISEKSEIFDDQFSVERPDGSNFTLKIRSTKLEDSAMYFCASSPGTGVAEAFFGQGTRLTVV.